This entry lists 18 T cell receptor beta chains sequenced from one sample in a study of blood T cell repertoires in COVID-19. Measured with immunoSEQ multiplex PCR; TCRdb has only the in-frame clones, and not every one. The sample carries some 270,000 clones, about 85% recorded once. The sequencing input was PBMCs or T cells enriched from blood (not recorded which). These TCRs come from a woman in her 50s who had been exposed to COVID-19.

CDR3 nucleotides: TGTGCCAGCAGCAAGGCCAACCATGAGACCCAGTACTTC. Translation gives CASSKANHETQYF. The chain links TRBV21-1 to TRBJ2-5; TRBD1 is the table's D call and was not checked against the DNA. TRBV21-1 has pseudogene status. CDR3 size: 13 residues.

CDR3 sequence: CASSVGGLPSGANTGELFF. In DNA form, the CDR3 reads TGTGCCAGCAGCGTAGGGGGGTTACCTAGCGGGGCGAACACCGGGGAGCTGTTTTTT. The chain links TRBV9 to TRBJ2-2; 9 bases are shared with TRBD2. The germline V gene has CDR1 SGDLS and CDR2 YYNGEE. The CDR3 runs 19 residues. V shed 0 bases, J shed 0 bases, and the junction held 9 bases outside the gene matches.

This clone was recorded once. CDR3 nucleotides: TGCGCCAGCAGCCAAGATGGCCCAGGGGGAAATGAAAAACTGTTTTTT. It translates to CASSQDGPGGNEKLFF. This chain connects TRBV4-3 to TRBJ1-4; TRBD1 matches at 7 bases. The CDR3 consists of 16 residues. V trimming: 0 bases; J trimming: 5 bases; junction bases outside the gene matches: 6. The V gene's germline CDR1 is LGHNA and CDR2 YSLEER.

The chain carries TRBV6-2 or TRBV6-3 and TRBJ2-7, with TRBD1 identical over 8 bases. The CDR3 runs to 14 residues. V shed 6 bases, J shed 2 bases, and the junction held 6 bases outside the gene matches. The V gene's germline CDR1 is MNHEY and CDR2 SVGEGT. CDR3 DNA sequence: TGTGCCAGCAGCGGGACAGGATCAGCCTACGAGCAGTACTTC. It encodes CASSGTGSAYEQYF.

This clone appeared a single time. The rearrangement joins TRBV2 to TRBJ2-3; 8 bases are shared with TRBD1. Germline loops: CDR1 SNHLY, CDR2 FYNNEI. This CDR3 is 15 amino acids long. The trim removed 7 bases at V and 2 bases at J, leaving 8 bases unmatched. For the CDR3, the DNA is TGTGCCAGCAAAAGACAGGGGAGTTTCACAGATACGCAGTATTTT. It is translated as CASKRQGSFTDTQYF. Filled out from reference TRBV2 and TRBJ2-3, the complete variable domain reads EPEVTQTPSHQVTQMGQEVILRCVPISNHLYFYWYRQILGQKVEFLVSFYNNEISEKSEIFDDQFSVERPDGSNFTLKIRSTKLEDSAMYFCASKRQGSFTDTQYFGPGTRLTVL.

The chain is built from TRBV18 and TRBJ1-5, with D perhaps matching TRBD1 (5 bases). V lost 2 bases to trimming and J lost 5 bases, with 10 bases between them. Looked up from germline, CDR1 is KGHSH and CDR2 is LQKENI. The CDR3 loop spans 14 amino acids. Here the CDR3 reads CASSPGGEHQPQHF. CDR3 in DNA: TGTGCCAGCTCACCAGGGGGGGAACATCAGCCCCAGCATTTT.

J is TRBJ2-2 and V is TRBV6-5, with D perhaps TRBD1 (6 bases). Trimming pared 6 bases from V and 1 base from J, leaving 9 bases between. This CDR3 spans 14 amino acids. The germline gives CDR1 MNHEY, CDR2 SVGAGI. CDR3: CASRVTGNTGELFF. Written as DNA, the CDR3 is TGTGCCAGCAGGGTGACAGGGAACACCGGGGAGCTGTTTTTT.

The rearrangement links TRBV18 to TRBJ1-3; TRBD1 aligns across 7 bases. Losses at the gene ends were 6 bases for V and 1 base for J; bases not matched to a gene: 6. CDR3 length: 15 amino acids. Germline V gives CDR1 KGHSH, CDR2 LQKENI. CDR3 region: CASSRDSLSGNTIYF. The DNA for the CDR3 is TGTGCCAGCTCTCGGGACAGCCTTTCTGGAAACACCATATATTTT. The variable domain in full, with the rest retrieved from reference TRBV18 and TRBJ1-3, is NAGVMQNPRHLVRRRGQEARLRCSPMKGHSHVYWYRQLPEEGLKFMVYLQKENIIDESGMPKERFSAEFPKEGPSILRIQQVVRGDSAAYFCASSRDSLSGNTIYFGEGSWLTVV.

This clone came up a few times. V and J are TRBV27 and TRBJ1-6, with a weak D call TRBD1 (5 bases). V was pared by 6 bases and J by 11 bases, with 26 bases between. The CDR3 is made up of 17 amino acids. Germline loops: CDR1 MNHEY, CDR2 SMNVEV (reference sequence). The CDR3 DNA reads TGTGCCAGCAGCCACCACCGCCGGGACTCTCGTTGGGCACCCCTCCACTTT. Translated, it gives CASSHHRRDSRWAPLHF.

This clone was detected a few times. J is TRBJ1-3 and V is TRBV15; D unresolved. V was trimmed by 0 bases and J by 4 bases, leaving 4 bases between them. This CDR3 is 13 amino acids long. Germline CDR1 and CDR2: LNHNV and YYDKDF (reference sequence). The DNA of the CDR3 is TGTGCCACCAGCAGAGACTACGGAAACACCATATATTTT. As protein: CATSRDYGNTIYF.

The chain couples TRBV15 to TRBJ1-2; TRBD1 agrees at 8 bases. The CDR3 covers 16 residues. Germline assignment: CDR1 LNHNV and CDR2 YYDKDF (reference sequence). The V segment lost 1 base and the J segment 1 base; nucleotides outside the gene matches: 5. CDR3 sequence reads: CATSRGGTGGNYGYTF. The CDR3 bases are TGTGCCACCAGCAGAGGGGGAACAGGGGGTAACTATGGCTACACCTTC.

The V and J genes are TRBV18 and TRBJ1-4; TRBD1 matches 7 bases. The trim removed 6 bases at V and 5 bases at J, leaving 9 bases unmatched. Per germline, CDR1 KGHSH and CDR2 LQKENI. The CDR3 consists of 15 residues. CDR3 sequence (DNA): TGTGCCAGCTCCCGTCCCGGGGGACAGAATGAAAAACTGTTTTTT. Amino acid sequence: CASSRPGGQNEKLFF.

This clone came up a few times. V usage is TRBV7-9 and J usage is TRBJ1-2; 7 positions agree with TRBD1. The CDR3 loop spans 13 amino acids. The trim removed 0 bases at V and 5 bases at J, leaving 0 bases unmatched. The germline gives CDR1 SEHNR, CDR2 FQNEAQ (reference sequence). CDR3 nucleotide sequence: TGTGCCAGCAGCTTAGCCAGGGGGTATGGCTACACCTTC. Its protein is CASSLARGYGYTF.

The CDR3 sequence: CASSPTGKGYEQYF. DNA of the CDR3: TGTGCCAGCTCACCAACAGGGAAAGGTTACGAGCAGTACTTC. The V and J genes are TRBV18 and TRBJ2-7, with D maybe TRBD1 (6 bases). The CDR3 is 14 amino acids. CDR1 is KGHSH and CDR2 is LQKENI in the germline V gene. Trimming took 2 bases from V and 4 from J, leaving 12 bases between them.

The CDR3 coding sequence is TGCGCCAGCAGCCAAGAAACAGGGGGCTTTAGCTATGGCTACACCTTC. This sequence encodes CASSQETGGFSYGYTF. V is TRBV4-3 and J is TRBJ1-2; 9 nucleotides line up with TRBD1. The CDR3 loop spans 16 amino acids. The ends lost 0 bases at V and 4 bases at J; junction bases unmatched: 6. CDR1 is LGHNA, CDR2 YSLEER, per germline.

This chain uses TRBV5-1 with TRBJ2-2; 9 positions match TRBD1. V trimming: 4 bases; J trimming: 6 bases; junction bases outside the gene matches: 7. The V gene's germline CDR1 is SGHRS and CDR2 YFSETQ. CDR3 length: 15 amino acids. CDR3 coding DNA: TGCGCCAGCAGCGTCCGAGGGACAGGGCCCGGGGAGCTGTTTTTT. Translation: CASSVRGTGPGELFF.

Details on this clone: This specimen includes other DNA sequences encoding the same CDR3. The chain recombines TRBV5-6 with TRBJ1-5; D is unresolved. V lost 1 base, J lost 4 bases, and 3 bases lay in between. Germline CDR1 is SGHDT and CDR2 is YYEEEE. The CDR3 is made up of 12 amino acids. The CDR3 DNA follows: TGTGCCAGCAGCTTGCTGAATCAGCCCCAGCATTTT. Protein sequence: CASSLLNQPQHF.

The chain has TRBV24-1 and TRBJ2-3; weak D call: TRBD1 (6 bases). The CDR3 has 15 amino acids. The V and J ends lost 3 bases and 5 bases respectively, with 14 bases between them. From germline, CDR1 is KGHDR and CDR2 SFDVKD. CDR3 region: CATSDARDIRDTQYF. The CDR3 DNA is TGTGCCACCAGTGATGCCCGGGACATTCGAGATACGCAGTATTTT.